Following are 14 T cell receptor beta chains from one sample sequenced in a study of cytomegalovirus exposure and HLA in healthy donors. The PCR used 60 Vbeta and 13 Jbeta primers. Only in-frame clones appear in the TCRdb table, and some are missing; sequencing was by immunoSEQ multiplex PCR. In the table there are some 250,000 clones, about 80% of which are singletons. The sequenced sample consisted of PBMCs. The receptors derive from a woman aged 55-70 years in good health and CMV-seropositive.

The chain has TRBV2 and TRBJ2-3; 12 nucleotides line up with TRBD1. The ends lost 7 bases at V and 8 bases at J; junction bases unmatched: 10. This CDR3 region has 15 residues. CDR1 and CDR2 from the germline V gene are SNHLY and FYNNEI. CDR3 sequence: CASTRDRGRGGTQYF. In DNA, the CDR3 is TGTGCCAGCACCAGGGACAGGGGGCGCGGCGGTACGCAGTATTTT.

The chain is built from TRBV11-3 and TRBJ2-2; 8 nucleotides line up with TRBD2. The V gene end was trimmed by 4 bases and the J gene end by 6 bases; junction bases not matched to a gene: 4. The CDR3 is made up of 14 amino acids. Germline lookup yields CDR1 SGHNT and CDR2 YENEEA. The CDR3 nucleotides are TGTGCCAGCAGCTCGAGCGGGAGCTCCGGGGAGCTGTTTTTT. This sequence encodes CASSSSGSSGELFF.

The rearrangement joins TRBV28 to TRBJ2-3; D is undetermined. The CDR3 sequence is 16 residues long. Trimming stripped 3 bases from V and 0 bases from J, with 13 bases between. CDR1 MDHEN and CDR2 SYDVKM come from the germline V gene. CDR3 bases: TGTGCCAGCAGTTTCGTCTACCTCACTAGCACAGATACGCAGTATTTT. Protein sequence: CASSFVYLTSTDTQYF.

The gene calls are TRBV27 and TRBJ1-2; 10 bases map to TRBD1. This CDR3 is 14 amino acids long. Germline V gene data show CDR1 as MNHEY and CDR2 as SMNVEV (reference sequence). V was pared by 7 bases and J by 10 bases, with 12 bases of the junction left unmatched. CDR3 loop: CASKTDRGRLVYTF. In DNA, the CDR3 is TGTGCCAGCAAAACCGACAGGGGGCGTCTTGTCTACACCTTC.

This chain links TRBV5-1 with TRBJ2-7, with 14 bases identical to TRBD2. Unmatched junction bases numbered 6, after V lost 2 bases and J lost 5 bases. The CDR3 is made up of 16 amino acids. The germline V gene has CDR1 SGHRS and CDR2 YFSETQ. Here the CDR3 DNA reads TGCGCCAGCAGCTTCGGGACTAGCGGGAGCATGCACGAGCAGTACTTC. It encodes CASSFGTSGSMHEQYF.

On this clone: The sample contains more than one DNA sequence encoding this CDR3. The chain has TRBV28 and TRBJ1-1; D is unresolved. The CDR3 is made up of 12 amino acids. Germline assignment: CDR1 MDHEN and CDR2 SYDVKM. Trimming took off 2 bases at V and 10 bases at J, with 11 bases between the two ends. The CDR3 sequence is CASSLESRGAFF. DNA of the CDR3: TGTGCCAGCAGTTTAGAGAGCCGGGGAGCTTTCTTT.

The chain employs TRBV6-5 and TRBJ1-2; D may be TRBD1 (6 bases). CDR1 is MNHEY and CDR2 is SVGAGI in the germline V gene. The CDR3 is made up of 15 amino acids. The V end lost 5 bases, the J end lost 5 bases, and 18 bases lay between the germline ends. The CDR3 DNA reads as TGTGCCAGCAGTAATCGACAGGCGGTTTTATATGGCTACACCTTC. Amino acid sequence: CASSNRQAVLYGYTF.

The chain couples TRBV19 to TRBJ2-1; TRBD2 aligns across 7 bases. V lost 5 bases to trimming and J lost 5 bases; unmatched junction nucleotides: 3. There are 13 residues in the CDR3. CDR1 and CDR2 from the germline V gene are LNHDA and SQIVND (reference sequence). The CDR3 reads CASSGGSHNEQFF. The CDR3 nucleotides read TGTGCCAGTAGTGGCGGGAGCCACAATGAGCAGTTCTTC.

The rearrangement joins TRBV19 to TRBJ1-2; D possibly corresponds to TRBD1 (5 bases). The CDR3 runs 16 residues. V lost 3 bases to trimming and J lost 4 bases, with 18 bases between them. The germline V gene has CDR1 LNHDA and CDR2 SQIVND (reference sequence). The DNA for the CDR3 is TGTGCCAGTAGTATCCCACAGGCAGGATCCCTCTATGGCTACACCTTC. It specifies CASSIPQAGSLYGYTF.

This chain uses TRBV10-1 with TRBJ2-2; D is uncertain. CDR1 WNHNN and CDR2 SYGVQD come from the germline V gene (reference sequence). CDR3 size: 14 residues. The ends were cut back, 6 bases at V and 3 bases at J, with 11 bases in the middle. CDR3 sequence reads: CASRLHQDTGELFF. For the CDR3, the DNA is TGCGCCAGCAGACTCCATCAGGACACCGGGGAGCTGTTTTTT.

This CDR3 is CASSLWQGVTEAFF. CDR3 bases: TGTGCCAGCAGCTTATGGCAGGGGGTCACTGAAGCTTTCTTT. The chain has TRBV7-2 and TRBJ1-1, with 7 bases aligning to TRBD1. Germline CDR1 SGHTA, CDR2 FQGNSA. CDR3 length equals 14 residues. With V trimmed by 2 bases and J by 4 bases, 4 bases remained unmatched.

Only a few counts were recorded for this clone. The gene calls are TRBV27 and TRBJ2-7; TRBD2 matches at 11 bases. Germline CDR1 MNHEY, CDR2 SMNVEV (reference sequence). J was trimmed by 3 bases and V by 5 bases; bases with no gene match: 6. The CDR3 sequence is 15 residues long. CDR3 sequence reads: CASSPGTSGIYEQYF. Written as DNA, the CDR3 is TGTGCCAGCAGTCCAGGGACTAGCGGCATCTACGAGCAGTACTTC.

The chain is built from TRBV7-2 and TRBJ2-3; 15 bases align to TRBD2. The V segment lost 5 bases and the J segment 3 bases; nucleotides outside the gene matches: 12. CDR1 and CDR2 (germline): SGHTA, FQGNSA. CDR3 length: 19 amino acids. The CDR3 loop is CASSPWTSGRVLGTDTQYF. The CDR3 coding sequence is TGTGCCAGCAGCCCCTGGACTAGCGGGAGGGTCCTGGGTACAGATACGCAGTATTTT.

The rearrangement uses TRBV2 and TRBJ2-2; 8 nucleotides line up with TRBD2. The CDR3 totals 14 residues. Germline loops: CDR1 SNHLY, CDR2 FYNNEI. V dropped 6 bases and J dropped 5; count of bases not matched to a gene: 5. The CDR3 nucleotides read TGTGCCAGCAGCACCGGGACTAGGACCGGGGAGCTGTTTTTT. This translates into CASSTGTRTGELFF.